This T cell receptor (beta chain) is from a study of blood T cell repertoires in COVID-19 (dated by TCRdb to 2019 to 2021). About the study as a whole: Samples covering the acute and convalescent phases of COVID-19 were provided by collaborators in the United States, Italy and Spain. The prospective study material was composed of cDNA or gDNA derived from T cells, B-cell-depleted T cells, or PBMCs. Where HLA class I and class II types were available, the types were taken from metadata supplied by the sample provider, not from assay-based typing. The repertoires were released in a freely available public database meant as a resource for research on the immune response to SARS-CoV-2. Sample metadata almost always included a de-identified subject ID, COVID-19 status, age in years and sex. Subjects who had been exposed to COVID-19, were actively infected with it, or had recovered from it provided the deeply sampled blood TCRbeta repertoires that made up the dataset. The samples were drawn from the first 160 participants of the ongoing ImmuneRACE study and from 1,254 subjects provided by 6 global collaborators.

The trim is 6 bases for V and 0 bases for J, with a gap of 8 bases between the germline ends. Its CDR3 holds 13 amino acids, cysteine through phenylalanine. This entry keeps only the CDR3 DNA: 39 bases, framed from base 1. Per the germline V gene (reference sequence), WNHNN is the CDR1 and SYGVQD is the CDR2. Collaborating institutions collected whole blood in K2EDTA tubes following their own protocols. For TCRbeta analysis, collaborators shipped samples as frozen whole blood, isolated PBMCs, or DNA extracted from either of those sample types. The immunoSEQ Assay, a bias-controlled multiplex PCR, was used to amplify TCRbeta CDR3 regions from genomic DNA. The authors processed their data as follows. The number of nucleated cells in each sample was estimated by amplification of reference gene primers within the assay. To quantify the absolute abundance of each unique TCRbeta CDR3 rearrangement, sequence reads were collapsed and filtered. For each sample, productive Simpson clonality was calculated as the square root of Simpson's diversity index over productive rearrangements. Drawn from immuneACCESS, this table holds only the in-frame rearrangements with V and J called that TCRdb kept. Clones are partly lost; checked studies trace under half to an unresolved V gene and leave the rest unexplained. V, J and clone size derive from that table, while D and trimming were established from the DNA sequence. The sample table holds about 160,000 clones, of which more than 75% were seen once. Together, the top ten hold roughly 2.3% of the sample.

As concerns this clone: The antigen this receptor binds is unknown. Per-base qualities were not stored, and no clone one base away is much larger.

Overall study outcomes, separate from this receptor: Clinical and demographic metadata were provided uncurated, with the amount varying by source and participant.

The sequencing sample was made of peripheral blood. Recombination linked TRBV10-1 to TRBJ1-2; TRBD1 is possibly the D segment (5 matching bases). This TCR was sampled from a man between 18 and 35 years old with acute or convalescent COVID-19. The CDR3 protein: CASRQQANYGYTF. The nucleotides read TGCGCCAGCAGACAACAGGCTAACTATGGCTACACCTTC.